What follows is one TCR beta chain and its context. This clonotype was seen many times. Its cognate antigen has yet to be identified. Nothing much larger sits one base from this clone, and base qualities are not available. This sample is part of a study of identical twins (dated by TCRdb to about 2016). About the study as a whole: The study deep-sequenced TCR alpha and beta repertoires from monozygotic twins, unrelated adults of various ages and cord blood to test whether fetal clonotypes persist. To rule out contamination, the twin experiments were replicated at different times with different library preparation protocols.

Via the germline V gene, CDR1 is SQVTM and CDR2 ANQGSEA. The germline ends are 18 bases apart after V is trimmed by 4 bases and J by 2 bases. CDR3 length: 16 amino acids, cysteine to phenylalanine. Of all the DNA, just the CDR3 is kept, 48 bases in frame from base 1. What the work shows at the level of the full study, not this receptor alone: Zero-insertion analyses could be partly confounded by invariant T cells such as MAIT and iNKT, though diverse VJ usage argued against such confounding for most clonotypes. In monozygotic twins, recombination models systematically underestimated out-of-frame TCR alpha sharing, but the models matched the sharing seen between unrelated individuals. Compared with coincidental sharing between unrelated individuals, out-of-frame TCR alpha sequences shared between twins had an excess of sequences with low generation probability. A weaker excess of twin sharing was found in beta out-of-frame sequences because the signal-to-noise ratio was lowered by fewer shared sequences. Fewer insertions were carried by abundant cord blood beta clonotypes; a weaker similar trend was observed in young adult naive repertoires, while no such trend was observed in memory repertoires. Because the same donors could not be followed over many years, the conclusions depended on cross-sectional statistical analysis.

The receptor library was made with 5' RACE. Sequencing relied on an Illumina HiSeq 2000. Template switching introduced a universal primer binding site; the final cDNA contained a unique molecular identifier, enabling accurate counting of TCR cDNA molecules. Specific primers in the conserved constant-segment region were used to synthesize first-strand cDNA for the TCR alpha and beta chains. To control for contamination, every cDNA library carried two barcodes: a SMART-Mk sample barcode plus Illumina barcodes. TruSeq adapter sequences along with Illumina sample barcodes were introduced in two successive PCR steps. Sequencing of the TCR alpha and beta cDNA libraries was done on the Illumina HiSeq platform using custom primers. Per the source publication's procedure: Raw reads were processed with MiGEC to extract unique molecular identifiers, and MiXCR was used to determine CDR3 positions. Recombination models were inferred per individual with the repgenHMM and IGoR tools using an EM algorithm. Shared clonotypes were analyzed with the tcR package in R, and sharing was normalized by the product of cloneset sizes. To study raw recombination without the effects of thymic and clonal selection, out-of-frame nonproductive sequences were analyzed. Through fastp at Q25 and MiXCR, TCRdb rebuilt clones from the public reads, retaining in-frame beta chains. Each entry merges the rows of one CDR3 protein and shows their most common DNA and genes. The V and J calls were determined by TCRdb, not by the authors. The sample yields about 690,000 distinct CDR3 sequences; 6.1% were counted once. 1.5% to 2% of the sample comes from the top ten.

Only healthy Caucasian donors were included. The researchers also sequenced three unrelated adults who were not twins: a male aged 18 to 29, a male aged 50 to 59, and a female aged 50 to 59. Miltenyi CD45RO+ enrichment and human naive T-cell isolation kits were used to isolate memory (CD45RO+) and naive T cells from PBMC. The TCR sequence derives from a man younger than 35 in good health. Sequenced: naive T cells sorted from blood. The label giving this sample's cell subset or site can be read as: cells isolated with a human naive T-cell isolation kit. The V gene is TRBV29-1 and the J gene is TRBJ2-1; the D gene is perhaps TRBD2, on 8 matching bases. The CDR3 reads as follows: CSVAGGLAGAYNEQFF. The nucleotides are TGCAGCGTTGCAGGGGGGCTAGCGGGTGCCTACAATGAGCAGTTCTTC.